A selection of T cell receptor beta chains follows, all from one sample in a study of CD8+CD57+ T cells in acquired aplastic anemia. Using its own MiXCR run on the reads, TCRdb lists one record per CDR3 protein. Altogether roughly 250,000 distinct CDR3 sequences are present, 65% to 90% being singletons, with the ten largest covering 35% to 50%. The specimen was sorted CD4+, CD8+, or CD8+CD57+ T cells (not recorded which) from PBMCs. These receptors all stem from a human donor with aplastic anemia. Each CDR3 is given with its conserved first and last residue. The order of the fields is clone size, D gene, V gene, J gene, CDR3 DNA, CDR3 protein. D genes are given only for firm matches. Clone sizes are given selectively: once, few, many, or a class where the clone is expanded.

>.|.|TRBV9|TRBJ1-5
TGTGCCAGCAGCGTAGAGGCAGGGAGCAATCAGCCCCAGCATTTT
CASSVEAGSNQPQHF
>.|.|TRBV20-1|TRBJ2-7
TGCAGTGCTAGAGATAACCCTAACTACGAGCAGTACTTC
CSARDNPNYEQYF
>.|TRBD2|TRBV29-1|TRBJ2-1
TGCAGCGTTGATTGGGGGGGGTCGGGGGATGAGCAGTTCTTC
CSVDWGGSGDEQFF
>.|TRBD2|TRBV7-2|TRBJ2-1
TGTGCCAGCAGCTTACAAGGAAGCGGGGGGAGCGAGGAGCAGTCCTTC
CASSLQGSGGSEEQSF
>.|.|TRBV9|TRBJ2-7
TGTGCCAGCAGCTTGGAGGGGGGCGGGCTCGTATATGAGTACTTC
CASSLEGGGLVYEYF
>.|.|TRBV15|TRBJ2-7
TGTGCCACCAGCAGAGGGACAGACCAAGACGACCAGTACTTC
CATSRGTDQDDQYF
>few|.|TRBV5-6|TRBJ2-1
TGTGCCAGCAGCCCCGTTGGCGGAAACGGTCAGGATGAGCAGTTCTTC
CASSPVGGNGQDEQFF
>once|TRBD2|TRBV7-2|TRBJ2-2
TGTGCCAGCAGTCGCGGGTGGGGGGGTAGCACTAGGGAGCTGTTTTTT
CASSRGWGGSTRELFF
>.|TRBD1|TRBV7-8|TRBJ2-1
TGTGCCAGCAGCAGGGGCCAGGGGGTCCATACGCAGCAGTTCTTC
CASSRGQGVHTQQFF
>.|.|TRBV7-2|TRBJ1-1
TGTGCCAGCAGCCTCGCGGGGCTAGTCACCGGGGAGATGGAAGCTTTCTTT
CASSLAGLVTGEMEAFF